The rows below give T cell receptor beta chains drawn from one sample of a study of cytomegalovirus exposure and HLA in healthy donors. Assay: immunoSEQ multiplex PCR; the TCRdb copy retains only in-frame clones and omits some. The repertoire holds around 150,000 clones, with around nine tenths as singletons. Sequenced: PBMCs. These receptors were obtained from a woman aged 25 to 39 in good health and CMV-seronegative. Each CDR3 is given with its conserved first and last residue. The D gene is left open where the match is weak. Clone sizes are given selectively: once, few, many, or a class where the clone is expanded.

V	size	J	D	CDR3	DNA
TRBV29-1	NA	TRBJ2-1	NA	CSASNTDTQFF	TGCAGCGCGAGCAACACCGACACGCAGTTCTTC
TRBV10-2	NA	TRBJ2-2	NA	CASMSGRVWTGELFF	TGCGCCAGCATGTCAGGCAGGGTGTGGACCGGGGAGCTGTTTTTT
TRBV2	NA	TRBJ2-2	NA	CASVENTGELFF	TGTGCCAGCGTAGAGAACACCGGGGAGCTGTTTTTT
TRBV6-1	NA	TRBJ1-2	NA	CASRDTGPGGYGYTF	TGTGCCAGCAGGGATACAGGGCCCGGCGGCTATGGCTACACCTTC
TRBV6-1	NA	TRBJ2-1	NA	CASSGAGTKNNEQFF	TGTGCCAGCAGTGGAGCCGGGACAAAGAACAATGAGCAGTTCTTC
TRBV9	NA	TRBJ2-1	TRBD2	CASSVVGTRDEQFF	TGTGCCAGCAGCGTAGTTGGGACTAGGGATGAGCAGTTCTTC
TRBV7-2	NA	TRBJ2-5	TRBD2	CASSLTSGRPETQYF	TGTGCCAGCAGCTTAACTAGCGGGCGCCCAGAGACCCAGTACTTC
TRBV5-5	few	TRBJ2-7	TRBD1	CASSLTGVLYEQYF	TGTGCCAGCAGCTTGACAGGGGTCCTCTACGAGCAGTACTTC
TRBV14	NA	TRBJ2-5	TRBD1	CASNARTGWQTQYF	TGTGCCAGCAACGCTAGGACAGGTTGGCAGACCCAGTACTTC
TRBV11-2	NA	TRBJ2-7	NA	CASSHEVAVPPNEQYF	TGTGCCAGCAGCCATGAAGTAGCGGTCCCTCCTAACGAGCAGTACTTC